A single sample gave rise to the 2 T cell receptor beta chains below, sequenced in a study of CDR3 diversity in severe acne (dated by TCRdb to about 2019). Library preparation was by PCR. TCRdb records Illumina HiSeq 2000 as the sequencer. TCRdb passed the public sequencing reads through fastp at Q25 and MiXCR, retaining productive beta sequences. Merged by CDR3 protein, the rows form single entries marked with the most common genes and DNA. This sample holds approximately 90,000 distinct CDR3 sequences; approximately 52% were observed only once. The top ten constitute around a tenth of the sample. Source material: blood. The origin of the receptors is a male donor in good health, serving as a control.

This clonotype is deemed medium-sized. This rearrangement joins TRBV5-1 to TRBJ1-2; TRBD1 matches at 7 bases. The CDR3 has 14 amino acids. The germline CDR1 and CDR2 sequences are SGHRS and YFSETQ. V lost 0 bases to trimming and J lost 10 bases; unmatched junction nucleotides: 9. The CDR3 bases are TGCGCCAGCAGCTTGGTCGGGGACAGCAAAGTCTACACCTTC. This codes for CASSLVGDSKVYTF.

This clonotype appeared many times. The rearrangement links TRBV6-1 to TRBJ1-3; D ambiguous. This CDR3 has 15 amino acids. V shed 3 bases and J shed 0 bases, with 9 bases lying between them. Germline CDR1 is MNHNS and CDR2 is SASEGT. The CDR3 DNA reads as TGTGCCAGCAGTGATTCTCCAGACTCTGGAAACACCATATATTTT. It translates to CASSDSPDSGNTIYF.